The 13 T cell receptor beta chains below come from one sample, sequenced in a study of T cell repertoires in ileal Crohn's disease. Method: immunoSEQ multiplex PCR; TCRdb's copy keeps in-frame clones and lacks some. This sample has approximately 7,600 clones; about 70% occur once, and the top ten carry nearly 7.5%. Time point reported: neoterminal ileum biopsy at postoperative endoscopy, about 6 months after surgery. Sequenced input: ileal tissue. These receptors were obtained from an adult with Crohn's disease.

The chain recombines TRBV5-4 with TRBJ1-6; tentative D call: TRBD1 (6 bases). The germline CDR1 and CDR2 sequences are SGHNT and YYREEE (reference sequence). There are 15 residues in the CDR3. Between the trimmed V and J ends, which lost 4 bases and 10 bases, there was a span of 18 bases. This chain's CDR3 is CASSVLRGSESPLHF. In nucleotides, the CDR3 is TGTGCCAGCAGCGTCCTCAGGGGCTCGGAATCACCCCTCCACTTT.

The V gene is TRBV7-2, the J gene TRBJ1-6; 10 nucleotides match TRBD1. The CDR3 extends over 16 amino acids. The junction had 5 bases not matched to a gene; V was cut back by 1 base and J by 8 bases. In germline, CDR1 is SGHTA, CDR2 FQGNSA. CDR3 DNA sequence: TGTGCCAGCAGCTTAGTCGCCGGGACAGGGGATTCACCCCTCCACTTT. Its protein product is CASSLVAGTGDSPLHF.

The CDR3 loop is CASSPQGARNIQYF. Written as DNA, the CDR3 is TGTGCCAGCAGCCCACAGGGGGCGCGTAACATTCAGTACTTC. The genes are TRBV5-4 and TRBJ2-4; 9 nucleotides match TRBD1. V was clipped by 4 bases and J by 7 bases; unmatched bases: 6. Germline CDR1 and CDR2: SGHNT and YYREEE (reference sequence). The length of the CDR3 is 14 residues.

The chain joins TRBV15 to TRBJ2-3; D might be TRBD2 (6 bases). Trimming removed 1 base at V and 3 bases at J, with 8 bases between. Looked up from germline, CDR1 is LNHNV and CDR2 is YYDKDF (reference sequence). There are 14 residues in the CDR3. CDR3 DNA: TGTGCCACCAGCAGAGGCGGGGAGACAGATACGCAGTATTTT. It is translated as CATSRGGETDTQYF.

This sequence joins TRBV6-5 and TRBJ1-2; 9 nucleotides agree with TRBD1. From germline, CDR1 is MNHEY and CDR2 SVGAGI. The V segment lost 2 bases and the J segment 2 bases; nucleotides outside the gene matches: 3. The CDR3 contains 15 residues. This CDR3 reads CASSYVGTGNYGYTF. Written as DNA, the CDR3 is TGTGCCAGCAGTTACGTTGGGACAGGGAACTATGGCTACACCTTC.

This clone has a single count. The J gene is TRBJ2-3, the V gene TRBV9; TRBD2 aligns across 7 bases. The CDR3 extends over 12 amino acids. CDR1 and CDR2 from the germline V gene are SGDLS and YYNGEE. The ends lost 3 bases at V and 9 bases at J; junction bases unmatched: 4. The CDR3, as DNA: TGTGCCAGCAGCGATCGGCGGGGGACGCAGTATTTT. Encoded protein: CASSDRRGTQYF.

This chain uses TRBV7-2 with TRBJ2-1, with D hard to call. This CDR3 region has 16 residues. Germline V gene data show CDR1 as SGHTA and CDR2 as FQGNSA. V was cut by 6 bases and J by 3 bases, with 18 bases left in between. CDR3 region: CASRLRSGTDYNEQFF. CDR3 DNA sequence: TGTGCCAGCAGACTCCGGTCCGGTACAGACTACAATGAGCAGTTCTTC.

This chain links TRBV7-6 with TRBJ2-3, with TRBD2 identical over 7 bases. After removal of 2 bases from V and 3 bases from J, the junction contained 2 bases not matched to a gene. Germline CDR1 and CDR2: SGHVS and FNYEAQ. This CDR3 contains 14 residues. DNA of the CDR3: TGTGCCAGCAGCTTAAGGGGAGGGACAGATACGCAGTATTTT. It translates to CASSLRGGTDTQYF.

V and J are TRBV6-1 and TRBJ2-5; a possible D gene is TRBD1 (5 bases). The CDR3 is 14 amino acids. Germline V lookup: CDR1 MNHNS, CDR2 SASEGT. Deletions cut 5 bases from V and 5 bases from J, with 15 bases between. The CDR3 spells CASSPWGPWETQYF. CDR3 sequence (DNA): TGTGCCAGCAGTCCCTGGGGCCCGTGGGAGACCCAGTACTTC.

The chain uses TRBV5-1 and TRBJ2-5; D is possibly TRBD1 (5 bases). This CDR3 comprises 13 residues. V lost 4 bases and J lost 3, with 10 bases in between. Germline V gene lookup returns CDR1 SGHRS and CDR2 YFSETQ. The CDR3 sequence is CASSTDRKETQYF. For the CDR3, the DNA is TGCGCCAGCAGCACCGACAGAAAAGAGACCCAGTACTTC.

V is TRBV2 and J is TRBJ2-5; 8 bases match TRBD1. The J call may not be correct, given that the DNA end is closer to TRBJ2-7. The CDR3 runs to 13 residues. Germline values: CDR1 SNHLY, CDR2 FYNNEI. CDR3 nucleotides: TGTGCCAGCGGGGAGGCCAGGGGGCGCGAGCAGTACTTC. Its translation: CASGEARGREQYF.

This clone was seen just once. The chain couples TRBV30 to TRBJ2-5, with 7 bases identical to TRBD2. The CDR3 runs to 14 residues. The trim removed 4 bases at V and 5 bases at J, leaving 10 bases unmatched. The germline CDR1 and CDR2 sequences are GTSNPN and SVGIG (reference sequence). For the CDR3, the DNA is TGTGCCTGGACTGTGGGGGGGTCCTGGGAGACCCAGTACTTC. This sequence encodes CAWTVGGSWETQYF.

The chain has TRBV18 and TRBJ2-7; tentative D call: TRBD1 (6 bases). Trimming cost V 2 bases and J 0 bases, with 11 bases left between them. Germline-derived CDR1 and CDR2 are KGHSH and LQKENI. The CDR3 loop spans 15 amino acids. CDR3 in DNA: TGTGCCAGCTCACCAGGGACATCCAGCTCCTACGAGCAGTACTTC. This gives the protein CASSPGTSSSYEQYF.